Following are 28 T cell receptor beta chains from one sample sequenced in a study of T-cell reconstitution after alpha-beta-depleted transplantation in children (dated by TCRdb to 2015 to 2016). Library preparation was by PCR. The sequencing machine was an Illumina HiSeq 2500. To normalize quantification of the TCRbeta repertoire, the TCR libraries were built with molecular barcoding that relied on unique molecular identifiers. TCRdb redid the processing of the public reads, applying fastp at Q25 and MiXCR, and retained in-frame beta chains. Rows merge per CDR3 protein into single entries with the most common DNA and genes. The sample records just over 950,000 distinct CDR3 sequences, under 30% of which are singletons. The top ten clones comprise roughly 30% of the sample. Sample treatment or condition, as interpreted from the label and publication: allogeneic hematopoietic cell transplantation with graft depleted of TCRalphabeta T cells and CD19 B cells.

This material consisted of PBMCs, mostly from graft donor cells, taken 360 days after TCRalphabeta/CD19-depleted stem cell transplant. All receptors come from a boy under two years old who had a stem cell transplant for SCID, so the T cells may come from the graft donor.

The chain is built from TRBV9 and TRBJ2-7, with TRBD1 as a possible D gene (5 bases). The V and J ends lost 0 bases and 3 bases respectively, with 10 bases between them. This CDR3 spans 14 amino acids. Germline loops: CDR1 SGDLS, CDR2 YYNGEE. The CDR3 DNA reads as TGTGCCAGCAGCGTAGGTGGGGCCTACTACGAGCAGTACTTC. Amino acids: CASSVGGAYYEQYF.

The J gene is TRBJ2-5, the V gene TRBV5-1; D is unresolved. The CDR3 has 12 amino acids. With 4 bases removed from V and 5 bases from J, the gap between germline ends came to 9 bases. Germline values: CDR1 SGHRS, CDR2 YFSETQ. The CDR3 here is CASSDPVETQYF. The CDR3 coding sequence is TGCGCCAGCAGCGATCCTGTTGAGACCCAGTACTTC. Complete variable domain (other parts from reference TRBV5-1 and TRBJ2-5): KAGVTQTPRYLIKTRGQQVTLSCSPISGHRSVSWYQQTPGQGLQFLFEYFSETQRNKGNFPGRFSGRQFSNSRSEMNVSTLELGDSALYLCASSDPVETQYFGPGTRLLVL.

In its sample, this clonotype was seen once. The gene calls are TRBV12-3 or TRBV12-4 and TRBJ2-1; TRBD2 agrees at 12 bases. CDR3 length: 18 amino acids. The junction had 10 bases not matched to a gene; V was cut back by 7 bases and J by 0 bases. The CDR3 region has the DNA TGTGCCAGCACCCCTGGACTAGCGGGGAGTAACTCCTACAATGAGCAGTTCTTC. Its protein is CASTPGLAGSNSYNEQFF.

This clonotype was detected a few times. The chain carries TRBV18 and TRBJ2-1; the match to TRBD1 covers 10 bases. Trimming cost V 6 bases and J 6 bases; bases outside gene matches: 5. The CDR3 is 14 residues long. Germline V gives CDR1 KGHSH, CDR2 LQKENI. The CDR3 loop is CASSDRGPPNEQFF. In DNA form, the CDR3 reads TGTGCCAGCTCCGACAGGGGGCCGCCCAATGAGCAGTTCTTC. The full variable domain, in which reference TRBV18 and TRBJ2-1 provide the parts outside the CDR3, is NAGVMQNPRHLVRRRGQEARLRCSPMKGHSHVYWYRQLPEEGLKFMVYLQKENIIDESGMPKERFSAEFPKEGPSILRIQQVVRGDSAAYFCASSDRGPPNEQFFGPGTRLTVL.

The V and J genes are TRBV7-9 and TRBJ2-1, with a weak D call TRBD1 (6 bases). The CDR3 extends over 15 amino acids. V was pared by 5 bases and J by 4 bases, with 15 bases between. The germline V gene encodes CDR1 SEHNR and CDR2 FQNEAQ (reference sequence). Written as DNA, the CDR3 is TGTGCCAGCAGCGCCATGTCCGGGACATACAATGAGCAGTTCTTC. Its translation: CASSAMSGTYNEQFF.

The rearrangement joins TRBV29-1 to TRBJ1-1; D gene unclear. This CDR3 region has 14 residues. Trimming cost V 4 bases and J 1 base, with 13 bases left between them. Germline CDR1 reads SQVTM; CDR2 reads ANQGSEA. The CDR3 DNA reads as TGCAGCGTTGGCCCCGGACGAAGGAACACTGAAGCTTTCTTT. It yields the protein CSVGPGRRNTEAFF.

This chain uses TRBV6-4 with TRBJ2-1; TRBD2 matches 8 bases. In germline, CDR1 is MRHNA, CDR2 SNTAGT. CDR3 length: 15 residues. The trim removed 0 bases at V and 6 bases at J, leaving 4 bases unmatched. CDR3 residues: CASSDSGTRGNEQFF. In DNA form, the CDR3 reads TGTGCCAGCAGTGACTCGGGGACTAGAGGCAATGAGCAGTTCTTC.

This clonotype was seen only a few times. The rearrangement uses TRBV3-1 and TRBJ2-5, with D unresolved. The length of the CDR3 is 15 residues. Germline V gives CDR1 LGHDT, CDR2 YNNKEL (reference sequence). The V gene lost 4 bases and the J gene lost 5 bases, with 17 bases spanning the gap. This chain's CDR3 is CASSPGTLVRETQYF. CDR3 nucleotide sequence: TGTGCCAGCAGCCCCGGTACGCTAGTCAGGGAGACCCAGTACTTC.

The V call is TRBV12-3 or TRBV12-4, the J call TRBJ2-5; D gene unclear. This CDR3 has 14 amino acids. V was cut by 3 bases and J by 7 bases, with 15 bases left in between. The CDR3 loop reads CASSLGPPLGTQYF. CDR3 coding DNA: TGTGCCAGCAGTTTGGGTCCCCCCCTGGGGACCCAGTACTTC.

This chain joins TRBV12-3 or TRBV12-4 and TRBJ2-3; possible D gene TRBD2, 5 bases. The V end was cut by 5 bases, the J end by 6 bases, with 9 bases between. This CDR3 region has 12 residues. CDR3: CASSTTGDTQYF. The CDR3 DNA sequence: TGTGCCAGCAGTACCACGGGGGATACGCAGTATTTT.

This clonotype has just a few counts. This chain joins TRBV7-2 and TRBJ2-1; D ambiguous. The germline gives CDR1 SGHTA, CDR2 FQGNSA. CDR3 length equals 18 residues. V gave up 0 bases and J gave up 2 bases, with 17 bases separating them. CDR3 protein: CASSLARVRAPAYNEQFF. The CDR3 nucleotides are TGTGCCAGCAGCTTAGCTCGGGTTCGTGCCCCCGCCTACAATGAGCAGTTCTTC.

This clonotype was detected many times. This chain connects TRBV29-1 to TRBJ1-2; possibly TRBD1 for D (5 bases). Germline CDR1 SQVTM, CDR2 ANQGSEA. The length of the CDR3 is 16 residues. Deletions cut 6 bases from V and 1 base from J, with 21 bases between. The CDR3 reads CSVLPAAGVFNYGYTF. The CDR3 coding sequence is TGCAGCGTCCTTCCGGCAGCGGGGGTTTTTAACTATGGCTACACCTTC.

The rearrangement uses TRBV27 and TRBJ2-7, with D tentatively TRBD2 (6 bases). V was shortened by 2 bases and J by 6 bases, with 14 bases between the two germline ends. The CDR3 is made up of 14 amino acids. Germline CDR1 MNHEY, CDR2 SMNVEV (reference sequence). The CDR3 DNA reads TGTGCCAGCAGTTTAGGGGGGAAGGGGTCCGAGCAGTACTTC. Translated: CASSLGGKGSEQYF.

The sample holds a few counts of this clonotype. This rearrangement joins TRBV12-3 or TRBV12-4 to TRBJ2-2; D is perhaps TRBD2 (5 bases). Trimming cost V 8 bases and J 1 base, with 14 bases left between them. The CDR3 is 15 residues long. The CDR3 region has the DNA TGTGCCAGCTTTGAGAGGGCGCGGAACACCGGGGAGCTGTTTTTT. The encoded protein is CASFERARNTGELFF.

The chain is built from TRBV20-1 and TRBJ2-2; tentatively, D is TRBD1 (6 bases). Germline V gene lookup returns CDR1 DFQATT and CDR2 SNEGSKA (reference sequence). Trimming took 0 bases from V and 6 from J, leaving 8 bases between them. The CDR3 contains 13 residues. Here the CDR3 DNA reads TGCAGTGCTAGAGAAGAGGGGGCCGGGGAGCTGTTTTTT. This gives the protein CSAREEGAGELFF.

CDR3 DNA sequence: TGCGCCAGCAGCTTGGTACCCGGGACAGTATGGGAGACCCAGTACTTC. It specifies CASSLVPGTVWETQYF. The V and J genes are TRBV5-1 and TRBJ2-5; 7 bases agree with TRBD1. CDR1 and CDR2 (germline): SGHRS, YFSETQ. Trimming cost V 0 bases and J 5 bases; bases outside gene matches: 10. CDR3 length: 16 amino acids.

This chain links TRBV19 with TRBJ2-7; 7 bases are shared with TRBD1. Germline-derived CDR1 and CDR2 are LNHDA and SQIVND (reference sequence). V gave up 4 bases and J gave up 5 bases; unmatched junction bases: 8. The CDR3 contains 14 residues. For the CDR3, the DNA is TGTGCCAGTAGTAGGGGACAGAAGGTGAACGAGCAGTACTTC. This codes for CASSRGQKVNEQYF.

This rearrangement joins TRBV12-3 or TRBV12-4 to TRBJ2-3, with 8 bases lining up with TRBD1. The CDR3 consists of 15 residues. V lost 7 bases and J lost 4; bases outside the gene matches: 10. The CDR3 DNA is TGTGCCAGCACCCCGAACAGGGGGTTGGCAGATACGCAGTATTTT. This translates into CASTPNRGLADTQYF.

V is TRBV12-3 or TRBV12-4 and J is TRBJ2-7; 10 bases agree with TRBD2. CDR3 length equals 15 residues. V lost 5 bases to trimming and J lost 3 bases; unmatched junction nucleotides: 7. CDR3: CASSGSGTSVYEQYF. CDR3 DNA sequence: TGTGCCAGCAGTGGGTCCGGGACTAGCGTCTACGAGCAGTACTTC.

The chain joins TRBV12-3 or TRBV12-4 to TRBJ2-3, with TRBD2 as a possible D gene (6 bases). The CDR3 extends over 13 amino acids. Trimming removed 4 bases at V and 5 bases at J, with 10 bases between. CDR3 residues: CASSSWGVDTQYF. In DNA form, the CDR3 reads TGTGCCAGCAGTTCGTGGGGGGTAGATACGCAGTATTTT.

The rearrangement joins TRBV19 to TRBJ1-2; TRBD1 is a possible D gene (6 bases). Germline V CDR1 and CDR2: LNHDA, SQIVND (reference sequence). V was clipped by 7 bases and J by 0 bases, with 18 bases between them. This CDR3 has 16 residues. The CDR3 here is CASKPFRDTTNYGYTF. The DNA for the CDR3 is TGTGCCAGTAAGCCCTTCCGGGACACTACTAACTATGGCTACACCTTC.

This clonotype was detected a few times. The chain couples TRBV7-9 to TRBJ2-1; D is undetermined. Germline CDR1 and CDR2: SEHNR and FQNEAQ (reference sequence). There are 15 residues in the CDR3. V dropped 6 bases and J dropped 2 bases, with 14 bases sitting between them. CDR3 protein: CASSHPLLPYNEQFF. In nucleotides, the CDR3 is TGTGCCAGCAGTCACCCACTACTTCCCTACAATGAGCAGTTCTTC.

The chain has TRBV12-3 or TRBV12-4 and TRBJ2-1; D may be TRBD1 (5 bases). V gave up 2 bases and J gave up 7 bases, with 9 bases separating them. This CDR3 spans 13 amino acids. Here the CDR3 reads CASSLNGANEQFF. The DNA of the CDR3 is TGTGCCAGCAGTTTAAATGGGGCGAATGAGCAGTTCTTC.

The chain carries TRBV29-1 and TRBJ1-2; no definite D call. The ends were cut back, 4 bases at V and 4 bases at J, with 13 bases in the middle. Germline assignment: CDR1 SQVTM and CDR2 ANQGSEA. There are 13 residues in the CDR3. CDR3 in amino acids: CSVGNSVFYGYTF. The CDR3 nucleotides are TGCAGCGTTGGTAACAGCGTTTTCTATGGCTACACCTTC.

The rearrangement uses TRBV3-1 and TRBJ2-3; no reliable D call. With 8 bases removed from V and 2 bases from J, the gap between germline ends came to 8 bases. The CDR3 runs 12 residues. Germline CDR1 reads LGHDT; CDR2 reads YNNKEL (reference sequence). CDR3 sequence (DNA): TGTGCCAGCTGCTGTATCACAGATACGCAGTATTTT. Protein: CASCCITDTQYF.

The chain links TRBV5-1 to TRBJ1-1, with D hard to call. Trimming pared 6 bases from V and 7 bases from J, leaving 19 bases between. The CDR3 loop spans 14 amino acids. CDR1 is SGHRS and CDR2 is YFSETQ in the germline V gene. For the CDR3, the DNA is TGCGCCAGCAAAATGTTAGGCGAATCAAATGAAGCTTTCTTT. Amino acids: CASKMLGESNEAFF.

V usage is TRBV7-6 and J usage is TRBJ2-5, with D perhaps given as TRBD1 or TRBD2 (6 bases each). V dropped 1 base and J dropped 5 bases, with 20 bases sitting between them. The germline CDR1 and CDR2 sequences are SGHVS and FNYEAQ. CDR3 length: 17 residues. CDR3 amino acids: CASSLGTTARGHETQYF. The CDR3 DNA reads as TGTGCCAGCAGCTTAGGAACTACAGCCCGGGGGCATGAGACCCAGTACTTC.

The J gene is TRBJ1-1, the V gene TRBV20-1; 7 bases are shared with TRBD1. Germline values: CDR1 DFQATT, CDR2 SNEGSKA (reference sequence). V lost 7 bases and J lost 1; bases outside the gene matches: 6. This CDR3 contains 13 residues. Here the CDR3 reads CSGKQGSNTEAFF. The CDR3 DNA reads TGCAGTGGAAAACAGGGGTCGAACACTGAAGCTTTCTTT.